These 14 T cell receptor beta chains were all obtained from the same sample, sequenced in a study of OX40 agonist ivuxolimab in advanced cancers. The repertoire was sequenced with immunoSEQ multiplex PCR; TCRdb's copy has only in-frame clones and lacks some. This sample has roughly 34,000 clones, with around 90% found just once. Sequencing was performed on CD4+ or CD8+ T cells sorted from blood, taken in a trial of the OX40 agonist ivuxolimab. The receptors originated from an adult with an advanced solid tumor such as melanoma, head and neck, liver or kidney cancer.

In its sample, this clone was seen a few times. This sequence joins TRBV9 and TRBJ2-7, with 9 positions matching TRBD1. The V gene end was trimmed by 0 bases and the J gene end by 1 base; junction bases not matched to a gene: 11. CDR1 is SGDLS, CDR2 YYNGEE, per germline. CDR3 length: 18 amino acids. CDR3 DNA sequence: TGTGCCAGCAGCGTAGACGAGGGACAGGGACGGACGTCCTACGAGCAGTACTTC. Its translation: CASSVDEGQGRTSYEQYF.

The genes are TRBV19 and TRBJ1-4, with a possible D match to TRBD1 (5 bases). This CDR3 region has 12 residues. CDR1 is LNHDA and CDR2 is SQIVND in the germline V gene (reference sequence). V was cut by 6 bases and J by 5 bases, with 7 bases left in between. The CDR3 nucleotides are TGTGCCAGTAGGAGGACAAATGAAAAACTGTTTTTT. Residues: CASRRTNEKLFF.

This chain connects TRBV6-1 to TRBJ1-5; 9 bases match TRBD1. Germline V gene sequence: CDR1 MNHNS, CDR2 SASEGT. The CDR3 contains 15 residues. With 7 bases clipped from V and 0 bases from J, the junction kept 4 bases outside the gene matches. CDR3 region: CASTRTGDSNQPQHF. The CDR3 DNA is TGTGCCAGCACCCGGACAGGGGATAGCAATCAGCCCCAGCATTTT.

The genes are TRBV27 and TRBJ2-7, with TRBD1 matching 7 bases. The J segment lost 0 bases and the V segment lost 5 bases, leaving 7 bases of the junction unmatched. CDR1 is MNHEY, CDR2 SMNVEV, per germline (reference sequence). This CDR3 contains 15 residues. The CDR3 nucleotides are TGTGCCAGCAGTCTTTCGACAGGGAGCTCCTACGAGCAGTACTTC. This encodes CASSLSTGSSYEQYF.

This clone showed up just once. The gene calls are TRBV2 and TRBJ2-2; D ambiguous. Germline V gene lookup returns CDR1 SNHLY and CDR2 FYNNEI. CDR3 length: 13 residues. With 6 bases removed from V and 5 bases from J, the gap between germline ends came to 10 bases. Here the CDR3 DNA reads TGTGCCAGCAGCCCAACGGAAACCGGGGAGCTGTTTTTT. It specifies CASSPTETGELFF. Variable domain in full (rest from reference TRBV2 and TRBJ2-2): EPEVTQTPSHQVTQMGQEVILRCVPISNHLYFYWYRQILGQKVEFLVSFYNNEISEKSEIFDDQFSVERPDGSNFTLKIRSTKLEDSAMYFCASSPTETGELFFGEGSRLTVL.

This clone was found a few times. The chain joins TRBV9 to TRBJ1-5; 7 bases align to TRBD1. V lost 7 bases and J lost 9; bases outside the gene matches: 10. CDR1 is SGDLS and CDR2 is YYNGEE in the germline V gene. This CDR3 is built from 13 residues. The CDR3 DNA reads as TGTGCCAGCGCCGGACAGGCCTATGGGCCCCAGCATTTT. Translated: CASAGQAYGPQHF.

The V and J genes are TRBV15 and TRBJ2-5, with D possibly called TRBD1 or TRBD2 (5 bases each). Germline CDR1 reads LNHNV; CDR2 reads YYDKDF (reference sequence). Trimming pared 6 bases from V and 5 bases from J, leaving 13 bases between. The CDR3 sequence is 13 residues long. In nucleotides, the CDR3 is TGTGCCACCAGATATGGGGGTGAGGAGACCCAGTACTTC. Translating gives CATRYGGEETQYF.

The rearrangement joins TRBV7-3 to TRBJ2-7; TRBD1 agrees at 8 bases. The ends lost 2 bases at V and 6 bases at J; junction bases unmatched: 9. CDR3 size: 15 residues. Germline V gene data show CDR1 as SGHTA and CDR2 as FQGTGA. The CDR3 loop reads CASSLGQGFSSEQYF. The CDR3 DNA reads TGTGCCAGCAGCTTAGGACAGGGCTTTTCTAGCGAGCAGTACTTC. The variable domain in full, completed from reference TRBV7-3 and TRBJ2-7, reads GAGVSQTPSNKVTEKGKYVELRCDPISGHTALYWYRQSLGQGPEFLIYFQGTGAADDSGLPNDRFFAVRPEGSVSTLKIQRTERGDSAVYLCASSLGQGFSSEQYFGPGTRLTVT.

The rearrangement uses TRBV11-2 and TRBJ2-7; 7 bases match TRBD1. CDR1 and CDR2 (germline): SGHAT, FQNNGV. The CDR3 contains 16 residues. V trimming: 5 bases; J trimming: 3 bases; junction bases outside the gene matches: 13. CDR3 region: CASSPRQGASLYEQYF. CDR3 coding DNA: TGTGCCAGCAGCCCACGACAGGGCGCATCACTCTACGAGCAGTACTTC.

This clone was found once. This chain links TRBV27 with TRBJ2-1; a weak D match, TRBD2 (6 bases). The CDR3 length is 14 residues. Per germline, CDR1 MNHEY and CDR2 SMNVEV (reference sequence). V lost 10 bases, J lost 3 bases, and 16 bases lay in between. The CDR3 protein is CATCLIGGYNEQFF. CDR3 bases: TGTGCCACCTGTCTCATCGGGGGCTACAATGAGCAGTTCTTC.

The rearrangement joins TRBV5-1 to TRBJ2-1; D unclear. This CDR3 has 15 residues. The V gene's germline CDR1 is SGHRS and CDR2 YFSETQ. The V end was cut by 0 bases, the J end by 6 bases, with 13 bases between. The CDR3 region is CASSLGGRISNEQFF. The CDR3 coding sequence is TGCGCCAGCAGCTTGGGGGGTCGAATTAGCAATGAGCAGTTCTTC.

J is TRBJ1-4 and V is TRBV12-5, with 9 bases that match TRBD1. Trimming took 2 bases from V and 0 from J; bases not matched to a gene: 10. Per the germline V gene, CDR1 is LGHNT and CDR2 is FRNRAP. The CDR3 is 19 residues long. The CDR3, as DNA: TGTGCTAGTGGTTTGCGGGGACAGGGAAAAGCCGCAACTAATGAAAAACTGTTTTTT. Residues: CASGLRGQGKAATNEKLFF.

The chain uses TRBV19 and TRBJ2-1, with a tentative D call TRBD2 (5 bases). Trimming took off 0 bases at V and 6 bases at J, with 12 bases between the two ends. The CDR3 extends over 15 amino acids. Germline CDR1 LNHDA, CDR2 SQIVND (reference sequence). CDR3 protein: CASSIELLRGNEQFF. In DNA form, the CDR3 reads TGTGCCAGTAGTATAGAATTGCTCCGGGGCAATGAGCAGTTCTTC.

CDR3 bases: TGTGCCAGCAGCTTGAAGGCGGGGGTGCGAGAGACCCAGTACTTC. It codes for CASSLKAGVRETQYF. This chain joins TRBV5-6 and TRBJ2-5, with 7 bases matching TRBD2. CDR3 length equals 15 residues. Germline loops: CDR1 SGHDT, CDR2 YYEEEE. The junction had 7 bases not matched to a gene; V was cut back by 1 base and J by 4 bases.